This is a list of T cell receptor beta chains from one sample in a study of cytomegalovirus exposure and HLA in healthy donors. The protocol was immunoSEQ multiplex PCR, while the TCRdb copy is restricted to in-frame clones and leaves out a portion. The sample includes roughly 100,000 clones, about 88% of them seen just once. Sequenced material: PBMCs. The receptors were gathered from a woman in her late teens or twenties in good health and CMV-seropositive. CDR3s include the opening cysteine and the closing phenylalanine or tryptophan.

J	V	length	CDR3
TRBJ1-5	TRBV18	14	CASSETGFNQPQHF
TRBJ2-1	TRBV7-9	16	CASSLEGLATHNEQFF
TRBJ1-1	TRBV6-1	16	CASSEKGLKMNTEAFF
TRBJ2-6	TRBV28	22	CASSVSGGDPFYPIPGANVLTF
TRBJ1-6	TRBV11-2	17	CASSLDRETGVGSPLHF
TRBJ1-6	TRBV5-6	14	CASSGLTMFSPLHF
TRBJ2-7	TRBV5-8	15	CASSLSGQQAHEQYF
TRBJ2-7	TRBV7-2	15	CASSSNAGGPHEQYF
TRBJ2-2	TRBV27	16	CASSLYGTQNTGELFF
TRBJ2-5	TRBV4-3	14	CASSRAVGRETQYF
TRBJ1-3	TRBV7-8	18	CASTTRDRGFREGNTIYF
TRBJ2-3	TRBV7-9	17	CASSLVGQGAFTDTQYF
TRBJ1-6	TRBV19	15	CASSAGDSPNSPLHF
TRBJ2-7	TRBV6-6	15	CASIEGDRGYYEQYF
TRBJ2-2	TRBV30	17	CAWRDKYRGSDTGELFF
TRBJ2-4	TRBV6-5	14	CASSPDRGTYIQYF
TRBJ2-1	TRBV5-6	15	CASSLVPGGRREQFF
TRBJ1-2	TRBV15	15	CATSRDRGLSYGYTF
TRBJ2-2	TRBV18	17	CASSPETSGTNTGELFF
TRBJ1-2	TRBV7-2	14	CASSSGGSYYGYTF
TRBJ1-3	TRBV2	16	CASSPDRPSSGNTIYF
TRBJ2-3	TRBV2	12	CASSGQGDTQYF
TRBJ2-2	TRBV11-2	17	CASSLGTGLGVTGELFF
TRBJ2-3	TRBV15	13	CATSRTRGDTQYF
TRBJ2-7	TRBV28	13	CASKGDSSYEQYF
TRBJ1-3	TRBV11-3	16	CASSQARRNLGNTIYF
TRBJ2-6	TRBV11-2	17	CASSLDRPLSGANVLTF
TRBJ2-5	TRBV29-1	14	CSVEDKVSRETQYF
TRBJ1-1	TRBV5-4	17	CASSLDEGDLGNTEAFF
TRBJ2-2	TRBV6-6	16	CASSYSRGANTGELFF
TRBJ2-5	TRBV7-2	13	CASSPTGGETQYF
TRBJ1-4	TRBV9	15	CASSLTGHLEEKLFF
TRBJ1-3	TRBV6-1	14	CASNAGRSGNTIYF
TRBJ1-2	TRBV28	15	CASSSRTGVNYGYTF
TRBJ2-2	TRBV19	16	CASSNFGGGANGELFF
TRBJ2-1	TRBV5-1	17	CASSELVSGVSYNEQFF
TRBJ1-2	TRBV5-5	15	CASSGNGGVFGGYTF
TRBJ2-7	TRBV5-4	14	CASSLGGLPYEQYF
TRBJ1-2	TRBV25-1	14	CASSEFLREDGYTF
TRBJ1-1	TRBV19	13	CASRTGASGEAFF
TRBJ2-7	TRBV18	17	CASSPDRTGYRSYEQYF
TRBJ1-1	TRBV10-3	15	CATTGTGVSALEAFF
TRBJ2-3	TRBV10-3	15	CAISGLAGTTDTQYF
TRBJ2-4	TRBV2	15	CASSGSVETKNIQYF
TRBJ1-5	TRBV19	14	CASRRTGGSQPQHF
TRBJ1-2	TRBV5-6	17	CASSLDGQREAFYGYTF
TRBJ1-6	TRBV28	13	CASTGQGRSALHF
TRBJ2-1	TRBV4-2	17	CASSQDGSSGGYNEQFF
TRBJ1-2	TRBV2	14	CASSEDGRFDGYTF
TRBJ1-2	TRBV5-6	14	CASSFRDRGPGYTF
TRBJ2-1	TRBV27	14	CASSPTGGGNEQFF